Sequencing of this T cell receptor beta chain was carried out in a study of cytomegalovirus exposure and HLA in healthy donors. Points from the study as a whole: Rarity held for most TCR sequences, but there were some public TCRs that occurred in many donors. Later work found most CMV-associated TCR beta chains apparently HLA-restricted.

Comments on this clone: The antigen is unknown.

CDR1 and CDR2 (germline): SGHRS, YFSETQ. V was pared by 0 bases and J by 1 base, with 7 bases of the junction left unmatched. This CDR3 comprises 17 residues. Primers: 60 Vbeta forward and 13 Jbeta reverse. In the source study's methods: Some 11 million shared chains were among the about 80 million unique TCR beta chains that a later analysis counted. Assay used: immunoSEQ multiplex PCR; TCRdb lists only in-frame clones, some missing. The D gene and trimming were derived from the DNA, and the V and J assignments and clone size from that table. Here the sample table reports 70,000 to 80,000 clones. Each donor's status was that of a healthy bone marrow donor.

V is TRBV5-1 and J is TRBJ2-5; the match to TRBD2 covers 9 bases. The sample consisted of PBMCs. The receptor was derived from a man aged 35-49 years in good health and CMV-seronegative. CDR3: CASSLARGGRPQETQYF. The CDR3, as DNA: TGCGCCAGCAGCTTGGCGCGGGGGGGGCGTCCCCAAGAGACCCAGTACTTC.